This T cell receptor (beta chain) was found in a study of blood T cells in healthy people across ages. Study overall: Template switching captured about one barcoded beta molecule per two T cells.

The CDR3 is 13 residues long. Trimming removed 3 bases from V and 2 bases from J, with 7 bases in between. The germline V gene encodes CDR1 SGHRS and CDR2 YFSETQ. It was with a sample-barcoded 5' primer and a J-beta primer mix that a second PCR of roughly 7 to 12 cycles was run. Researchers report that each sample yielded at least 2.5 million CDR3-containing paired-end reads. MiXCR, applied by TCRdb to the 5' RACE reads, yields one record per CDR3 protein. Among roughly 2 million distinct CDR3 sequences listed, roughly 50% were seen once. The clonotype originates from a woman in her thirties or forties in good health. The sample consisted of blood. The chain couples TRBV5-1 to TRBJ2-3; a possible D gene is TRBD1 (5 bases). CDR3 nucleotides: TGCGCCAGCAGCTCGGACATCACAGATACGCAGTATTTT. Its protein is CASSSDITDTQYF.